This T cell receptor beta chain is from a study of shared clonotypes between healthy human individuals. Study results and limitations: The authors sampled blood alone, and tissue repertoires likely differ.

In unsorted samples, genomic DNA was obtained using 94 million or so PBMCs. It was across several immunoSEQ plates that each subset's genomic DNA was evenly split. Assay used: immunoSEQ multiplex PCR; TCRdb lists only in-frame clones, some missing. The profile shows hundreds of thousands of clones, around 79% of them singletons. Trimming stripped 3 bases from V and 5 bases from J, with 11 bases between. Germline assignment: CDR1 LNHDA and CDR2 SQIVND (reference sequence). This CDR3 is built from 14 residues. With respect to this clone: Its antigen is unidentified. This sample also contains other DNA sequences that code for the same CDR3.

This TCR derives from a woman aged 40 to 50 in good health. Some clones in this sample may be carry-over from other donors' samples. What was sequenced was PBMCs. The chain carries TRBV19 and TRBJ1-5; D not resolved. This chain's CDR3 is CASSILGSDQPQHF. In DNA form, the CDR3 reads TGTGCCAGTAGTATTCTGGGAAGTGATCAGCCCCAGCATTTT.